The clone carrying this T cell receptor (beta chain) was observed a few times. Per germline, CDR1 SGHAT and CDR2 FQNNGV. The CDR3 has 14 amino acids. The V end lost 5 bases, the J end lost 0 bases, and 5 bases lay between the germline ends. This entry belongs to a study of blood T cell repertoires in COVID-19. TCRdb keeps only in-frame clones here, not all; method: immunoSEQ multiplex PCR. The sample shows approximately 76,000 clones, about 93% of them seen only once. The receptor comes from a human donor in a cohort sampled during active COVID-19. Sequenced material: peripheral blood. This chain uses TRBV11-2 with TRBJ2-6; D gene uncertain. The CDR3 spells CASSQISGANVLTF. In DNA form, the CDR3 reads TGTGCCAGCAGCCAGATCTCTGGGGCCAACGTCCTGACTTTC.